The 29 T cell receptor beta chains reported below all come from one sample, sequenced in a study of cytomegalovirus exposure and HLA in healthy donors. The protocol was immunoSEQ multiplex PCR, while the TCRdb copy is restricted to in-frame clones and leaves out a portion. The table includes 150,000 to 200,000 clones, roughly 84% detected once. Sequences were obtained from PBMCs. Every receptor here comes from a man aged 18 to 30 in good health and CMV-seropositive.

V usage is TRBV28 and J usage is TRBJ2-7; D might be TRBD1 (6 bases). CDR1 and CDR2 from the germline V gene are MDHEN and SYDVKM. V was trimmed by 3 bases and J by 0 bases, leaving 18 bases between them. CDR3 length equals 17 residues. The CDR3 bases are TGTGCCAGCAGTTTGGAAAGCCAGGGGATCCGCTCCTACGAGCAGTACTTC. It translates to CASSLESQGIRSYEQYF.

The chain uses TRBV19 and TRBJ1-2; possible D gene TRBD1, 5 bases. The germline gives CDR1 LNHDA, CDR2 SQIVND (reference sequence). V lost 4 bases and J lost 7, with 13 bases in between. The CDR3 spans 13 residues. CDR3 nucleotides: TGTGCCAGTAGTACCGGACAAGCAGGTGGCTACACCTTC. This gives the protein CASSTGQAGGYTF.

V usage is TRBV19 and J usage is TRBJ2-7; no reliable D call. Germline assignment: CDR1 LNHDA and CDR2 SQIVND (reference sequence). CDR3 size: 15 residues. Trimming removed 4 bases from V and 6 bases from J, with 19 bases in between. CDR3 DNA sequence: TGTGCCAGTAGTAGAGGTCCCAAATTGTTGAGCGAGCAGTACTTC. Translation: CASSRGPKLLSEQYF.

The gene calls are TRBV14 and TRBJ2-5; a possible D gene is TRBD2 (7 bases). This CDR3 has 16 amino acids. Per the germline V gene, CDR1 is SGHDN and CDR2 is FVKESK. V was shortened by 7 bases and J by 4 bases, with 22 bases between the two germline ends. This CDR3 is CASIPTQGGGPETQYF. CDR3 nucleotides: TGTGCCAGCATCCCAACACAGGGAGGGGGTCCAGAGACCCAGTACTTC.

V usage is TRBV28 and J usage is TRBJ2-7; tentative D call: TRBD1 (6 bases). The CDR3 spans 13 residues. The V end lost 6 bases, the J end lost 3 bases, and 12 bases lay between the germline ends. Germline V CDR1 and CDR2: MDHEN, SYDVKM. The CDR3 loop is CASSYRASYEQYF. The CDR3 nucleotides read TGTGCCAGCAGCTACAGGGCCAGCTACGAGCAGTACTTC.

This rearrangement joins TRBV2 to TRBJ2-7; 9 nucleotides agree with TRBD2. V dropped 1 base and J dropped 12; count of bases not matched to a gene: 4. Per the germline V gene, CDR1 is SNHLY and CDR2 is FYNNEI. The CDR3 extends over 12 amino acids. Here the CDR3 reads CASSEVMRGGYF. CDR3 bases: TGTGCCAGCAGTGAAGTAATGCGGGGGGGGTACTTC. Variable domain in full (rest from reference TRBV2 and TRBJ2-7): EPEVTQTPSHQVTQMGQEVILRCVPISNHLYFYWYRQILGQKVEFLVSFYNNEISEKSEIFDDQFSVERPDGSNFTLKIRSTKLEDSAMYFCASSEVMRGGYFGPGTRLTVT.

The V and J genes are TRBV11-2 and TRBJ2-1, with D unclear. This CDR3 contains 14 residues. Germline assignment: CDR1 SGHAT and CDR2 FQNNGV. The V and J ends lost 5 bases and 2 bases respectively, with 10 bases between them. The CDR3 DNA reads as TGTGCCAGCAGCAACAGCATTGCCTACAATGAGCAGTTCTTC. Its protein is CASSNSIAYNEQFF.

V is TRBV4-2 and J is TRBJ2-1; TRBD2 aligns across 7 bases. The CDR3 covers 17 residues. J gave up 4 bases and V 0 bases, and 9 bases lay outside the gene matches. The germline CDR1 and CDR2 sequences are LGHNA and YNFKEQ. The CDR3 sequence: CASSQDLGRAGYNEQFF. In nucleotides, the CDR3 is TGTGCCAGCAGCCAAGATTTAGGGAGGGCGGGATACAATGAGCAGTTCTTC.

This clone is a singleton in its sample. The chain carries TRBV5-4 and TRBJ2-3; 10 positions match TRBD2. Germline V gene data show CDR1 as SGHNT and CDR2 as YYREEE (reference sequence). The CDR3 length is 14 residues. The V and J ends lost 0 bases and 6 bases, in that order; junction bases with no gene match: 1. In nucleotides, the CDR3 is TGTGCCAGCAGCTTGGGGACTAGCGGTGATACGCAGTATTTT. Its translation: CASSLGTSGDTQYF.

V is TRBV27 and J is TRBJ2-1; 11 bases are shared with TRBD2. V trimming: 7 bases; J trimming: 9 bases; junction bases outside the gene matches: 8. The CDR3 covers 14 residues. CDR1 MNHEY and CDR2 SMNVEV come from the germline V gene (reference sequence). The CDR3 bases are TGTGCCAGCACCTCTAGCGGGAGGCTCACTGAGCAGTTCTTC. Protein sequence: CASTSSGRLTEQFF.

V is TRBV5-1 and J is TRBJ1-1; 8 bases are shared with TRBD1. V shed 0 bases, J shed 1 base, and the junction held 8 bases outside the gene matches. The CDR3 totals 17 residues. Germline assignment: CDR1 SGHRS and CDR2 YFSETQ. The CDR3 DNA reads TGCGCCAGCAGCTTGGGACAGGGGACGCGAGGGAACACTGAAGCTTTCTTT. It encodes CASSLGQGTRGNTEAFF.

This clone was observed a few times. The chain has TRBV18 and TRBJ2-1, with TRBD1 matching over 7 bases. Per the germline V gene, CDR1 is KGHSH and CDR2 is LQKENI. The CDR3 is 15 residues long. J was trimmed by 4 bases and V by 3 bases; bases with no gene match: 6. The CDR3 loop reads CASSPLGTAYNEQFF. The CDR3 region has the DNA TGTGCCAGCTCACCCTTAGGGACAGCTTACAATGAGCAGTTCTTC.

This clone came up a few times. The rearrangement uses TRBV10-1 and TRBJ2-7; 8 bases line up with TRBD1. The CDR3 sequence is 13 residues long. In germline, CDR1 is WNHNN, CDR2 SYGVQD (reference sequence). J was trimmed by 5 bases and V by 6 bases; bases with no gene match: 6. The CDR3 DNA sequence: TGCGCCAGCAGGACAGGGGACGCGGACGAGCAGTACTTC. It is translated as CASRTGDADEQYF.

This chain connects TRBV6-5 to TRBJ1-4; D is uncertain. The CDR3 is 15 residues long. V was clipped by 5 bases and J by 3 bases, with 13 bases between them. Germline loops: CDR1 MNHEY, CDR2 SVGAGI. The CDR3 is CASSPRNGANEKLFF. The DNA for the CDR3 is TGTGCCAGCAGTCCTAGGAACGGTGCTAATGAAAAACTGTTTTTT.

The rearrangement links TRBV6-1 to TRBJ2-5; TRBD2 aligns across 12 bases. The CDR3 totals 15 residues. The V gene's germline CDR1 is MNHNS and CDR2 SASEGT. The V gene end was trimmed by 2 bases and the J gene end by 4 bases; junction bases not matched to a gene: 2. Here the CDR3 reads CASSELAGGLETQYF. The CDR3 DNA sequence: TGTGCCAGCAGTGAACTAGCGGGAGGGCTAGAGACCCAGTACTTC.

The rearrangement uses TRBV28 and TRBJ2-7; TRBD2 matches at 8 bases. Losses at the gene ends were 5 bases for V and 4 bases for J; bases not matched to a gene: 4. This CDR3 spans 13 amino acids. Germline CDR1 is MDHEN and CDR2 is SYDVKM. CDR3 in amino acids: CASSPGGRYEQYF. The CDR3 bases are TGTGCCAGCAGTCCGGGAGGGCGTTACGAGCAGTACTTC.

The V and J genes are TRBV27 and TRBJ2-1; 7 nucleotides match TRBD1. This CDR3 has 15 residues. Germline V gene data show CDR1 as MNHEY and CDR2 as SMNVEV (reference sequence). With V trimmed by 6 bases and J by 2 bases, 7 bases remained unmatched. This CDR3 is CASSHRQGAYNEQFF. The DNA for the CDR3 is TGTGCCAGCAGCCACCGGCAGGGGGCCTACAATGAGCAGTTCTTC.

In DNA form, the CDR3 reads TGTGCCAGCAGCTTAACGACAGAGCATTATGGCTACACCTTC. Protein: CASSLTTEHYGYTF. The chain joins TRBV5-5 to TRBJ1-2, with D tentatively TRBD1 (5 bases). The length of the CDR3 is 14 residues. V gave up 2 bases and J gave up 5 bases, with 13 bases separating them. The germline CDR1 and CDR2 sequences are SGHKS and YYEKEE (reference sequence). The variable domain in full, with the rest retrieved from reference TRBV5-5 and TRBJ1-2, is DAGVTQSPTHLIKTRGQQVTLRCSPISGHKSVSWYQQVLGQGPQFIFQYYEKEERGRGNFPDRFSARQFPNYSSELNVNALLLGDSALYLCASSLTTEHYGYTFGSGTRLTVV.

CDR3 DNA sequence: TGTGCCAGCAGCTCCCGGACAGGGTCCAACGAGCAGTACTTC. This sequence encodes CASSSRTGSNEQYF. The chain recombines TRBV5-4 with TRBJ2-7; 8 bases align to TRBD1. The CDR3 spans 14 residues. Germline CDR1 and CDR2: SGHNT and YYREEE (reference sequence). V dropped 3 bases and J dropped 5; count of bases not matched to a gene: 7.

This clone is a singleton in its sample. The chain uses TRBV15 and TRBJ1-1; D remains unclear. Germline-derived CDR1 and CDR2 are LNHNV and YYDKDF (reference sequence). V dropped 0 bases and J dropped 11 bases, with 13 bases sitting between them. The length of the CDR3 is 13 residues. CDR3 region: CATSRDQKWEAFF. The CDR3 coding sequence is TGTGCCACCAGCAGAGATCAAAAGTGGGAGGCTTTCTTT.

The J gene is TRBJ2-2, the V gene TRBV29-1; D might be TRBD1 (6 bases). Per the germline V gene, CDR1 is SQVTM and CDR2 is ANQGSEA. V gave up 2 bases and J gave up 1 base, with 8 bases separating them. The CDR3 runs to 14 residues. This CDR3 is CSVEQGQNTGELFF. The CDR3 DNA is TGCAGCGTTGAACAGGGACAGAACACCGGGGAGCTGTTTTTT.

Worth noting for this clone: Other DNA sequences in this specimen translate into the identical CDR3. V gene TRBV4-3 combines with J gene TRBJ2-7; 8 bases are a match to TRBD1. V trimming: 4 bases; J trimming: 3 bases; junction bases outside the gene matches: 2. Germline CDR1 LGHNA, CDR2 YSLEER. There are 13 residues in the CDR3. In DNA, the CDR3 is TGCGCCAGCAGCCGAGACAGGGGCTACGAGCAGTACTTC. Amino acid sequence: CASSRDRGYEQYF.

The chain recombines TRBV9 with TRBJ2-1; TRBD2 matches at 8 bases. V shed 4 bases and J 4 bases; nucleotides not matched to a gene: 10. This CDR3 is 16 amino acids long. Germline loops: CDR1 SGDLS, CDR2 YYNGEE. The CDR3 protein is CASSKTAGVLYNEQFF. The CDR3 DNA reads TGTGCCAGCAGCAAGACAGCGGGAGTTTTATACAATGAGCAGTTCTTC.

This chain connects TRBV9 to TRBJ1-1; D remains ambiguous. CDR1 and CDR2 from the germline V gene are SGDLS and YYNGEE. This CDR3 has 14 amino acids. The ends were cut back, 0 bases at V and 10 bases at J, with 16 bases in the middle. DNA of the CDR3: TGTGCCAGCAGCGTAGCTGGAGTCGGGAGTGTAGCTTTCTTT. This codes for CASSVAGVGSVAFF.

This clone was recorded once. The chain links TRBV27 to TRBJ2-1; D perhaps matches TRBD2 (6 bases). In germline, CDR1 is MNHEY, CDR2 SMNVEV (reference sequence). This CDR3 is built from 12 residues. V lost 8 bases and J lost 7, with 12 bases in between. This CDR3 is CASGGSGNEQFF. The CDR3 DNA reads TGTGCCAGCGGGGGGAGCGGGAATGAGCAGTTCTTC.

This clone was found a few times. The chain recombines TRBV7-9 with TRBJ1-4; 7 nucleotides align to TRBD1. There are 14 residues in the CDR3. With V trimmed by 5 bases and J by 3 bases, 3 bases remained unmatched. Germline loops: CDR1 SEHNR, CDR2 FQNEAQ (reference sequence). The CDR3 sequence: CASSPGQPNEKLFF. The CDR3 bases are TGTGCCAGCAGCCCGGGACAGCCTAATGAAAAACTGTTTTTT. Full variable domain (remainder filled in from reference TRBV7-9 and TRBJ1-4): DTGVSQNPRHKITKRGQNVTFRCDPISEHNRLYWYRQTLGQGPEFLTYFQNEAQLEKSRLLSDRFSAERPKGSFSTLEIQRTEQGDSAMYLCASSPGQPNEKLFFGSGTQLSVL.

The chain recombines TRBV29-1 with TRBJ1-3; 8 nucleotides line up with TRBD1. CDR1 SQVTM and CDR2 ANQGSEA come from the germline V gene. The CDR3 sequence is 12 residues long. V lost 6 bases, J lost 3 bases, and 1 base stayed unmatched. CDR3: CSVTGVGNTIYF. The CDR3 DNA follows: TGCAGCGTGACAGGGGTTGGAAACACCATATATTTT.

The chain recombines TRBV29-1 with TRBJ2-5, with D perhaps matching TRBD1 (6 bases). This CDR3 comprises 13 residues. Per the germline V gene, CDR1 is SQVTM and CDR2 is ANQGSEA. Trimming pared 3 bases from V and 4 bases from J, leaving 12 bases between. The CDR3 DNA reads TGCAGCGTTGAGGTCGTACAGGGAGAGACCCAGTACTTC. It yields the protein CSVEVVQGETQYF.

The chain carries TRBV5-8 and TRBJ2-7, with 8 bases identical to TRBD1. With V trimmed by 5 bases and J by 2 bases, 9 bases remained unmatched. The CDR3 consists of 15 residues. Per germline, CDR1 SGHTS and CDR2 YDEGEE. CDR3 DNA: TGTGCCAGCAGTCAGGGGGACAGGCAAACCTACGAGCAGTACTTC. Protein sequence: CASSQGDRQTYEQYF.